This T cell receptor beta chain was documented in a study of blood T cell repertoires in COVID-19. About the study: Samples of COVID-19 (acute and convalescent) were obtained from the United States, Italy and Spain. PBMCs, B-cell-depleted T cells, or T cells were the source of the cDNA or gDNA that made up the material.

Seattle enrolled patients during active infection and tracked them longitudinally. The V end was cut by 2 bases, the J end by 2 bases, with 10 bases between. This CDR3 has 15 residues. CDR1 is SGHTA and CDR2 is FQGNSA in the germline V gene. Using immunoSEQ multiplex PCR, the repertoire was profiled, and TCRdb retains in-frame clones only, with some absent. The sample shows around 260,000 clones, over 70% of them seen only once. Sequencing was done on a sample of peripheral blood. The sequence was obtained from a woman in her 70s with COVID-19, enrolled during active disease. The gene calls are TRBV7-2 and TRBJ1-5, with a possible D match to TRBD1 (5 bases). The CDR3 coding sequence is TGTGCCAGCAGCTTAACCCCCAGGGGCAATCAGCCCCAGCATTTT. It translates to CASSLTPRGNQPQHF.